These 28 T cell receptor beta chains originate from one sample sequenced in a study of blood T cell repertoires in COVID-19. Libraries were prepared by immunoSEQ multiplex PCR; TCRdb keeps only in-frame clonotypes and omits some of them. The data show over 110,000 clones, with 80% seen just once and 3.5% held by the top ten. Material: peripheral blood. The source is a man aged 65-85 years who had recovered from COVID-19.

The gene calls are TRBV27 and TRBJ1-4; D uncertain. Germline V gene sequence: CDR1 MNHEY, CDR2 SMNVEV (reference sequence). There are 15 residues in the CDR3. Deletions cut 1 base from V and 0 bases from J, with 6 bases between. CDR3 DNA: TGTGCCAGCAGTTTATGGGGAGCAACTAATGAAAAACTGTTTTTT. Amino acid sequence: CASSLWGATNEKLFF.

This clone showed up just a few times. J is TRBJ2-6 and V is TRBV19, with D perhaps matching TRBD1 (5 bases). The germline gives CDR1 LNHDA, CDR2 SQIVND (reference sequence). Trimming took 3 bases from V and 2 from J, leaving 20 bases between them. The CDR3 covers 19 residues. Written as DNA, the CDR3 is TGTGCCAGTAGTATCGGTGGGGCAGGCGCGCTTACTGGGGCCAACGTCCTGACTTTC. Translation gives CASSIGGAGALTGANVLTF.

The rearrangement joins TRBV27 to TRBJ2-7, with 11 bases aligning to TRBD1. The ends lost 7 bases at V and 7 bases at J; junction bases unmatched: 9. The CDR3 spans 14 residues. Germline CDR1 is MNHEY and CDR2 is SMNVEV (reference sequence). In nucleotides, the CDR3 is TGTGCCAGCACTCGGACAGGGGGCAGTTTTGAGCAGTACTTC. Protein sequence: CASTRTGGSFEQYF.

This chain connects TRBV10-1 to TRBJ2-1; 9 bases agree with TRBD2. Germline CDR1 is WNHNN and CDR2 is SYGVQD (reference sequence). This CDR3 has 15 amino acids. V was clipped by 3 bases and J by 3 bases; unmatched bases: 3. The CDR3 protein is CASSEVLAGYNEQFF. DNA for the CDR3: TGCGCCAGCAGTGAAGTACTAGCGGGCTACAATGAGCAGTTCTTC.

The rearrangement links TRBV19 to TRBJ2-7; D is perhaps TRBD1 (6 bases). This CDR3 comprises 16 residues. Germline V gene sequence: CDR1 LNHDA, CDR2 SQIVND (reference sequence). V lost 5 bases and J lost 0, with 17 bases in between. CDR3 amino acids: CASSRTGSLFSYEQYF. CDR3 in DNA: TGTGCCAGTAGTCGCACAGGGAGTCTCTTCTCCTACGAGCAGTACTTC.

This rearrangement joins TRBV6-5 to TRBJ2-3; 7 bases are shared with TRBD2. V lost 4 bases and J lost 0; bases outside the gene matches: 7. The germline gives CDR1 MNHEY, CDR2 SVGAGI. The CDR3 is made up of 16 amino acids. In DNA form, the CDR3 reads TGTGCCAGCAGTTCCCTACTAGCGATTAGCACAGATACGCAGTATTTT. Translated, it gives CASSSLLAISTDTQYF.

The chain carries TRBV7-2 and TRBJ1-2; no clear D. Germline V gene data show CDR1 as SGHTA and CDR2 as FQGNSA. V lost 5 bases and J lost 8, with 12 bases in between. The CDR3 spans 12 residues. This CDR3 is CASSPSGPGYTF. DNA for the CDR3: TGTGCCAGCAGCCCAAGCGGCCCAGGCTACACCTTC.

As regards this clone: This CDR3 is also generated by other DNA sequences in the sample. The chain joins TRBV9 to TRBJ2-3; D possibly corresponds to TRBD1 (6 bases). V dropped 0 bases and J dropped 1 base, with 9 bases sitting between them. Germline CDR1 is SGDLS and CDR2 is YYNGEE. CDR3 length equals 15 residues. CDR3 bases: TGTGCCAGCAGCGTAGTGGCAGGGGGCACAGATACGCAGTATTTT. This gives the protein CASSVVAGGTDTQYF.

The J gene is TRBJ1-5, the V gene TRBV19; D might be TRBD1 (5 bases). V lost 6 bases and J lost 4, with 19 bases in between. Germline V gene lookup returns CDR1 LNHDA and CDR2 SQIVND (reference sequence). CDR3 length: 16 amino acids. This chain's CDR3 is CASSLGRSRANQPQHF. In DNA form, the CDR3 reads TGTGCCAGTAGCCTTGGTAGGAGCAGGGCGAATCAGCCCCAGCATTTT. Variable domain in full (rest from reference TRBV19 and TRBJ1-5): DGGITQSPKYLFRKEGQNVTLSCEQNLNHDAMYWYRQDPGQGLRLIYYSQIVNDFQKGDIAEGYSVSREKKESFPLTVTSAQKNPTAFYLCASSLGRSRANQPQHFGDGTRLSIL.

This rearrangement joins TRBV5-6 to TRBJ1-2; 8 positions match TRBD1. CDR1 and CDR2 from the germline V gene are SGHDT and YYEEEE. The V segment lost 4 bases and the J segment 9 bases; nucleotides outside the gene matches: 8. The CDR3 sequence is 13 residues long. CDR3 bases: TGTGCCAGCAGCCGCCCGACAGGGGATAGCTACACCTTC. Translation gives CASSRPTGDSYTF.

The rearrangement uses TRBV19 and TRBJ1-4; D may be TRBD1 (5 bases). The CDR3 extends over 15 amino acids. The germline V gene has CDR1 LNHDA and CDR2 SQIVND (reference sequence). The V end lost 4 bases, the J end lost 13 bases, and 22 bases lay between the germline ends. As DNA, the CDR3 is TGTGCCAGTAGTACCCCCTCACCGACAGCCGTGGCACTGTTTTTT. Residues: CASSTPSPTAVALFF.

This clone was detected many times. The CDR3 sequence is CASSLSGRETQYF. CDR3 nucleotides: TGTGCCAGCAGCTTAAGCGGGCGTGAGACCCAGTACTTC. The rearrangement joins TRBV11-3 to TRBJ2-5; the D gene is possibly TRBD2 (6 bases). The CDR3 sequence is 13 residues long. CDR1 is SGHNT, CDR2 YENEEA, per germline. V was clipped by 2 bases and J by 5 bases, with 9 bases between them.

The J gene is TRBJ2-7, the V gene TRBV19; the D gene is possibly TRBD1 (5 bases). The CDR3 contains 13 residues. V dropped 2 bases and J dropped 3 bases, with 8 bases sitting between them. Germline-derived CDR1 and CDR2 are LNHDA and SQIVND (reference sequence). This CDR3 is CASSIRRGYEQYF. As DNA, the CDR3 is TGTGCCAGTAGTATAAGAAGGGGCTACGAGCAGTACTTC.

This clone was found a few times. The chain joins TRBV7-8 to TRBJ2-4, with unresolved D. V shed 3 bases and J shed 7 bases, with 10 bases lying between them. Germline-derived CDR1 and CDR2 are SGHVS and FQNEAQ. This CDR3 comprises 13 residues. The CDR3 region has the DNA TGTGCCAGCAGCTTCCTAGACGGGAACATTCAGTACTTC. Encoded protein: CASSFLDGNIQYF.

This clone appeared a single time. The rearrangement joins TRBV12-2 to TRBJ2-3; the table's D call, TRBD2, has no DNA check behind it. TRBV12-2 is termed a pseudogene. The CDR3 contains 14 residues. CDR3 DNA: TGTGCAAGTCGCTACGGGACTTACACAGATACGCAGTATTTT. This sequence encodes CASRYGTYTDTQYF.

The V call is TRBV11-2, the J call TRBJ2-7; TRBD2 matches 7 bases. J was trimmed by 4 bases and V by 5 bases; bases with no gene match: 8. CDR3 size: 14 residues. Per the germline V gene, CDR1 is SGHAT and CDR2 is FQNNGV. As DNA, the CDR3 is TGTGCCAGCAGCCACGGTGGGGGGGGATACGAGCAGTACTTC. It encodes CASSHGGGGYEQYF.

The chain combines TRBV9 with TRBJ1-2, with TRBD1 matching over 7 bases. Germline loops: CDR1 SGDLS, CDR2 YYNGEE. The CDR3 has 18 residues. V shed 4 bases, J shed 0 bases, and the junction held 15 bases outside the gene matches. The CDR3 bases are TGTGCCAGCAGCCCGACAGGGAGGACACGTCAAACTAACTATGGCTACACCTTC. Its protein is CASSPTGRTRQTNYGYTF.

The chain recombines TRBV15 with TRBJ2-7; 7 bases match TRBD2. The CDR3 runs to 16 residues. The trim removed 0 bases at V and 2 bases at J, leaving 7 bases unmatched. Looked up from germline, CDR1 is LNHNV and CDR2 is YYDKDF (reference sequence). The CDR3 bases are TGTGCCACCAGCAGAGATGGAGCGGGGAAAGCCTACGAGCAGTACTTC. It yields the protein CATSRDGAGKAYEQYF.

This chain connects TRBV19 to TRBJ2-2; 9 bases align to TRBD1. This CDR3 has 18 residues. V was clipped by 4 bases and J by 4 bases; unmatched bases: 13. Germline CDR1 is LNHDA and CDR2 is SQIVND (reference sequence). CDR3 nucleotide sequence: TGTGCCAGTAGTAGACTCCCCGGGACAGGGTTGTTCACCGGGGAGCTGTTTTTT. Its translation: CASSRLPGTGLFTGELFF.

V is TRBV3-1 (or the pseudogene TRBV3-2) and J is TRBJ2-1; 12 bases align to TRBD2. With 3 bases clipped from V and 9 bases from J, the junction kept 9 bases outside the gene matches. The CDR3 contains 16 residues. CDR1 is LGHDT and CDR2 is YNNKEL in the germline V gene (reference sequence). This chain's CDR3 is CASSHPSGRALGEQFF. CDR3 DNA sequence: TGTGCCAGCAGCCACCCTAGCGGGAGGGCCCTAGGTGAGCAGTTCTTC.

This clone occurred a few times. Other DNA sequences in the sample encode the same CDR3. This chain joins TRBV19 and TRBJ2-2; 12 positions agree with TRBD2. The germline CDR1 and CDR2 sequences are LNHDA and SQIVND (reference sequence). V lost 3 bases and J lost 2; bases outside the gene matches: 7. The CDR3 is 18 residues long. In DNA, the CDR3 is TGTGCCAGTAGTATTCGGGCTAGCGGGAGGGCCAACACCGGGGAGCTGTTTTTT. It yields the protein CASSIRASGRANTGELFF.

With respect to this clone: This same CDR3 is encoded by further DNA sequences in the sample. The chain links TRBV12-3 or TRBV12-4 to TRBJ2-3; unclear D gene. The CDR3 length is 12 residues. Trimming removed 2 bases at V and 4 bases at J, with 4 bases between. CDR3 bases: TGTGCCAGCAGTTTAAACTCAGATACGCAGTATTTT. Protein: CASSLNSDTQYF.

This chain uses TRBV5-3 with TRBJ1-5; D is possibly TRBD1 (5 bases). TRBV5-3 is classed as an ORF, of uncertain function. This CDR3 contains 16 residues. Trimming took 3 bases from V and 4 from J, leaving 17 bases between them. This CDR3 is CARSSGEQEGNQPQHF. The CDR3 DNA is TGTGCCAGAAGCTCGGGGGAGCAGGAAGGTAATCAGCCCCAGCATTTT.

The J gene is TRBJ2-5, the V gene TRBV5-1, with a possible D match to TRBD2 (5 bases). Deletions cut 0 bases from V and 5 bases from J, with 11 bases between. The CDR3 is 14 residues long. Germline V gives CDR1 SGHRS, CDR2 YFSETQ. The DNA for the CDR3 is TGCGCCAGCAGCTTGGGGCGGGTAGCCGAGACCCAGTACTTC. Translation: CASSLGRVAETQYF.

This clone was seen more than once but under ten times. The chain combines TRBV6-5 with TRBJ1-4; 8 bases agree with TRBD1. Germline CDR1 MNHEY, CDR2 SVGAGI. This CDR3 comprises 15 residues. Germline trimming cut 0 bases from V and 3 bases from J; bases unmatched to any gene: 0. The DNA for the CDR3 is TGTGCCAGCAGTTACTCGGGACAGGCTAATGAAAAACTGTTTTTT. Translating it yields CASSYSGQANEKLFF.

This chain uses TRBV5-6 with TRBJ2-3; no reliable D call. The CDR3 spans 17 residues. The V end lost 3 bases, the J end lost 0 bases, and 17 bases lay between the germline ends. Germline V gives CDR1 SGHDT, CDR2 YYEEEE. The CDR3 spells CASSSIGEAASTDTQYF. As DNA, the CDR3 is TGTGCCAGCAGCTCCATCGGTGAAGCTGCTAGCACAGATACGCAGTATTTT.

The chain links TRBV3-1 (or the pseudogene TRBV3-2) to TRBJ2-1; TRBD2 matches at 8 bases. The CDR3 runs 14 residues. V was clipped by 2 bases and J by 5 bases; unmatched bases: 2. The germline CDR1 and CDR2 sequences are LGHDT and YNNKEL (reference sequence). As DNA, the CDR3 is TGTGCCAGCAGCCAAACCGGGGGGGACAATGAGCAGTTCTTC. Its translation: CASSQTGGDNEQFF.

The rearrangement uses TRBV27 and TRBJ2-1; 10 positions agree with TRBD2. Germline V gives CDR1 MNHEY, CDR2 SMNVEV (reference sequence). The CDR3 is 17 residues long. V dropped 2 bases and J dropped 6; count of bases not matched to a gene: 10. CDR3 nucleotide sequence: TGTGCCAGCAGTTTAAGGCTAGCGGGAGTATCAGTCAATGAGCAGTTCTTC. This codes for CASSLRLAGVSVNEQFF.